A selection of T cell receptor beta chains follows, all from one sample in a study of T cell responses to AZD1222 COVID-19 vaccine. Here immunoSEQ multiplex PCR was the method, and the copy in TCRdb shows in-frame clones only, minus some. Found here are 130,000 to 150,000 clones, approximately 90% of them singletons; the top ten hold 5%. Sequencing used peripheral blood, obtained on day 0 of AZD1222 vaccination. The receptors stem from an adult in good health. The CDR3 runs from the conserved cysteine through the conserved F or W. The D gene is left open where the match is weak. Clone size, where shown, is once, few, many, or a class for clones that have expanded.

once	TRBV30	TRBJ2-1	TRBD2	CAWKGTSGSYEQFF	TGTGCCTGGAAGGGGACTAGCGGGAGCTATGAGCAGTTCTTC
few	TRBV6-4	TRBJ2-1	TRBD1	CASSETGGAYNEQFF	TGTGCCAGCAGTGAAACAGGGGGCGCCTACAATGAGCAGTTCTTC
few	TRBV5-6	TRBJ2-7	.	CASDGGPTFQEQYF	TGTGCCAGCGATGGAGGGCCGACTTTTCAAGAGCAGTACTTC
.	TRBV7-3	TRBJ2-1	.	CASSQSSYNEQFF	TGTGCCAGCAGCCAATCCTCCTACAATGAGCAGTTCTTC
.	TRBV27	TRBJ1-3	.	CASGRSFSGNTIYF	TGTGCCAGCGGCCGTTCCTTCTCTGGAAACACCATATATTTT
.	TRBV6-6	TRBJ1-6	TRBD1	CASSYSTGGNSPLHF	TGTGCCAGCAGTTACTCGACAGGGGGGAATTCACCCCTCCACTTT
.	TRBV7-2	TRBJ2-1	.	CASSPLHSVEQFF	TGTGCCAGCAGCCCCCTGCACTCGGTTGAGCAGTTCTTC
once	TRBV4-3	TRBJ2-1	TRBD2	CASSQEVGLVDNEQFF	TGCGCCAGCAGCCAAGAGGTAGGACTAGTTGACAATGAGCAGTTCTTC
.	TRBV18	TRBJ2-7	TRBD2	CASSGAGASYEQYF	TGTGCCAGCTCGGGAGCGGGAGCCTCCTACGAGCAGTACTTC
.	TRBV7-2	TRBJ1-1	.	CASRLVNTEAFF	TGTGCCAGCAGACTAGTGAACACTGAAGCTTTCTTT
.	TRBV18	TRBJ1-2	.	CASSPPEQSYGYTF	TGTGCCAGCTCACCACCAGAACAGTCCTATGGCTACACCTTC
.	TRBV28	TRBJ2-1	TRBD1	CASSFRDRGNYNEQFF	TGTGCCAGCAGTTTCCGGGACAGGGGGAATTACAATGAGCAGTTCTTC
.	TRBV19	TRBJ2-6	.	CASSTTDSLSRANVLTF	TGTGCCAGTAGTACTACAGATTCCCTCTCTCGGGCCAACGTCCTGACTTTC
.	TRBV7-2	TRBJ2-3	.	CASSLPPKDTQYF	TGTGCCAGCAGCCTACCCCCTAAAGATACGCAGTATTTT
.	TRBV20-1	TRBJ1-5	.	CSASPTFPSPQHF	TGCAGTGCTAGTCCCACCTTCCCCTCACCCCAGCATTTT
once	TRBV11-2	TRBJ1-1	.	CASRRSMAEAFF	TGTGCCAGCAGGAGAAGTATGGCTGAAGCTTTCTTT
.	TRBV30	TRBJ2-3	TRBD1	CACTWGTGGRATDTQYF	TGTGCCTGCACCTGGGGGACAGGGGGCCGAGCCACAGATACGCAGTATTTT
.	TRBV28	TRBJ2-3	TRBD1	CASSAGTGGTDTQYF	TGTGCCAGCAGCGCCGGGACAGGGGGCACAGATACGCAGTATTTT
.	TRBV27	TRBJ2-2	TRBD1	CASSLSSGTGILSGELFF	TGTGCCAGCAGTCTCTCCTCGGGGACAGGGATTCTTTCCGGGGAGCTGTTTTTT
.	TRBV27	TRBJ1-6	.	CASSLYEGSSPLHF	TGTGCCAGCAGTTTATACGAGGGTTCTTCACCCCTCCACTTT
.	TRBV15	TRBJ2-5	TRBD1	CATSREGDRYQETQYF	TGTGCCACCAGCAGAGAGGGGGACAGATATCAAGAGACCCAGTACTTC
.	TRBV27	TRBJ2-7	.	CASSLSRQGYYEQYF	TGTGCCAGCAGTTTATCTCGGCAGGGATACTACGAGCAGTACTTC
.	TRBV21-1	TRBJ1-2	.	CASSKRGNSYGYTF	TGTGCCAGCAGCAAACGAGGGAACTCCTATGGCTACACCTTC
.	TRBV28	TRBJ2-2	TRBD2	CASSSGLAGEMTGELFF	TGTGCCAGCAGTTCAGGACTAGCGGGAGAAATGACCGGGGAGCTGTTTTTT
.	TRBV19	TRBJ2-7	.	CASSPRTVYEQYF	TGTGCCAGTAGTCCCCGGACAGTGTACGAGCAGTACTTC
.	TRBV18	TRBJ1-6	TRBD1	CASSPGQGAPLHF	TGTGCCAGCTCACCGGGACAGGGAGCACCCCTCCACTTT
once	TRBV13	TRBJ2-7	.	CASSRDRQDKYEQYF	TGTGCCAGCAGCCGGGATAGACAGGATAAGTACGAGCAGTACTTC
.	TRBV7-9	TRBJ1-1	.	CASSLVGGWEDTEAFF	TGTGCCAGCAGCTTAGTTGGGGGTTGGGAGGACACTGAAGCTTTCTTT
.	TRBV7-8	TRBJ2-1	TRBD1	CASSRPGTVYNEQFF	TGTGCCAGCAGCCGCCCGGGGACAGTTTACAATGAGCAGTTCTTC
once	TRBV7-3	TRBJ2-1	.	CASSSQGTNEQFF	TGTGCCAGCAGCTCCCAGGGAACCAATGAGCAGTTCTTC
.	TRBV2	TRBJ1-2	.	CASSESNYGYTF	TGTGCCAGCAGTGAATCTAACTATGGCTACACCTTC
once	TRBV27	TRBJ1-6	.	CASSFASQPMYNSPLHF	TGTGCCAGCAGTTTCGCTTCGCAACCCATGTATAATTCACCCCTCCACTTT
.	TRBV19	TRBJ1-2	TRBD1	CASSIGDRSYGYTF	TGTGCCAGTAGTATAGGGGACAGAAGCTATGGCTACACCTTC
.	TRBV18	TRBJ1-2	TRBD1	CASSPGQEHYGYTF	TGTGCCAGCTCACCAGGACAGGAGCACTATGGCTACACCTTC
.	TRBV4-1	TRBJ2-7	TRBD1	CASSQDRQGRYEQYF	TGCGCCAGCAGCCAGGACCGACAGGGAAGATACGAGCAGTACTTC
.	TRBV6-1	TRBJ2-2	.	CASSDRNTGELFF	TGTGCCAGCAGTGATAGAAACACCGGGGAGCTGTTTTTT
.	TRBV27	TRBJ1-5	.	CASSLGPLGQPQHF	TGTGCCAGCAGTTTAGGTCCACTTGGGCAGCCCCAGCATTTT
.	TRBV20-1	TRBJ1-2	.	CSASFPTNYGYTF	TGCAGTGCCAGTTTCCCCACTAACTATGGCTACACCTTC
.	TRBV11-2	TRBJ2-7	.	CASSPGLPHEQYF	TGTGCCAGCAGCCCTGGACTCCCCCACGAGCAGTACTTC
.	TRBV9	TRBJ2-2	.	CASSVEGITGELFF	TGTGCCAGCAGCGTGGAGGGTATAACCGGGGAGCTGTTTTTT
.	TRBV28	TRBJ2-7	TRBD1	CASRPTGVGTYEQYF	TGTGCCAGCAGGCCCACAGGGGTCGGAACCTACGAGCAGTACTTC
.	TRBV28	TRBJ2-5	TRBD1	CASSTGARETQYF	TGTGCCAGCAGTACAGGGGCTCGGGAGACCCAGTACTTC
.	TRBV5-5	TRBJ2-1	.	CASSFTNEQFF	TGTGCCAGCAGCTTTACAAATGAGCAGTTCTTC
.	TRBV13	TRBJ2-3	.	CASSPFRQSADTQYF	TGTGCCAGCAGCCCCTTTCGACAGAGCGCAGATACGCAGTATTTT
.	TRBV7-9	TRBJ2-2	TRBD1	CASSLVGQGEAGELFF	TGTGCCAGCAGCCTTGTGGGACAGGGAGAGGCCGGGGAGCTGTTTTTT
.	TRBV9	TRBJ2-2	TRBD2	CASSPSVSGWNTGELFF	TGTGCCAGCAGCCCATCAGTTAGCGGGTGGAACACCGGGGAGCTGTTTTTT
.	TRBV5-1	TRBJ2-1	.	CASSLAEAPGDEQFF	TGCGCCAGCAGCTTGGCGGAGGCCCCGGGCGATGAGCAGTTCTTC
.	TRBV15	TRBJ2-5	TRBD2	CATSSGRGGPGTSGYQETQYF	TGTGCCACCAGCAGCGGTCGGGGGGGTCCTGGGACTAGCGGGTACCAAGAGACCCAGTACTTC
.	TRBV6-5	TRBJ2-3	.	CASSYRGSATDTQYF	TGTGCCAGCAGTTACAGAGGAAGTGCGACAGATACGCAGTATTTT
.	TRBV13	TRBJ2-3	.	CASSFALTDTQYF	TGTGCCAGCAGCTTCGCCCTCACAGATACGCAGTATTTT
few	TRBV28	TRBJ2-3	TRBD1	CASSTRTGGVDTQYF	TGTGCCAGCAGCACCAGGACAGGGGGCGTTGATACGCAGTATTTT